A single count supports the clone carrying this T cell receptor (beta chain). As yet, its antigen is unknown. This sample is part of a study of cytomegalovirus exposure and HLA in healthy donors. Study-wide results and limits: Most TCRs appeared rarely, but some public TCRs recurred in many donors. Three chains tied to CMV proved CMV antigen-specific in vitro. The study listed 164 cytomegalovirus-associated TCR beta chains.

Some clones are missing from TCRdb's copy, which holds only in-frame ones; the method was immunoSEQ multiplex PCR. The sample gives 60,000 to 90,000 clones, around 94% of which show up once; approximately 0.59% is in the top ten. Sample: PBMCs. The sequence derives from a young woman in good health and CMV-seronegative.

The CDR3 region has the DNA TGTGCCAGCAGTCCCCTGGGGGGGCGGAGGGACTATGGCTACACCTTC. Its translation: CASSPLGGRRDYGYTF. The rearrangement links TRBV27 to TRBJ1-2; the D gene is possibly TRBD1 (6 bases). This CDR3 spans 16 amino acids. Trimming cost V 5 bases and J 3 bases, with 19 bases left between them. Germline V gives CDR1 MNHEY, CDR2 SMNVEV (reference sequence).